The clone carrying this T cell receptor (beta chain) rates as medium-sized. Its antigen is still unknown. Template switching (which added a universal primer site) was used, and cDNA carried unique molecular identifiers. TCRdb analysed the 5' RACE reads with MiXCR anew, one entry per CDR3 protein. The data contain roughly 190,000 distinct CDR3 sequences, approximately 16% of them singletons. This record comes from a study of identical twins. The study, taken as a whole, reports: Donors were not followed over many years; analysis was cross-sectional.

Per germline, CDR1 KGHSH and CDR2 LQKENI. The length of the CDR3 is 13 residues. The germline V and J ends were trimmed by 8 bases and 4 bases, with 14 bases remaining between them. These same records also appear under a second study, on T cells expressing NK-cell markers. From that study: The eight sequenced donors comprised seven who were HCMV-seropositive and one who was seronegative. Dominance of the CD3+CD56-NKG2C+ fraction by these clonotypes also held in several donors.

The TCR originated in a woman between 18 and 30 years old in good health. The genes are TRBV18 and TRBJ2-5; D unresolved. The specimen was CD8+ T cells sorted from blood. The CDR3 region is CASGPALRETQYF. In DNA form, the CDR3 reads TGTGCCAGCGGCCCGGCCCTGAGAGAGACCCAGTACTTC.